This T cell receptor (beta chain) was recorded in a study of blood T cell repertoires in COVID-19. Across the study: The study drew acute and convalescent COVID-19 samples from the United States, Italy and Spain. The analysed material was cDNA or gDNA that came from T cells, B-cell-depleted T cells, or PBMCs.

This clone appeared many times. The V and J ends lost 0 bases and 5 bases respectively, with 9 bases between them. Looked up from germline, CDR1 is SGHKS and CDR2 is YYEKEE (reference sequence). The CDR3 loop spans 13 amino acids. The Seattle patients joined while their infection was active and were tracked longitudinally afterward. In the authors' workflow: Reference gene primer amplification yielded estimated nucleated cell counts. Libraries were prepared by immunoSEQ multiplex PCR; TCRdb keeps only in-frame clonotypes and omits some of them. V, J and clone size derive from that table, while D and trimming were established from the DNA sequence. The repertoire holds about 480,000 clones, with 85% to 90% as singletons.

The chain uses TRBV5-5 and TRBJ2-7, with TRBD1 as a possible D gene (6 bases). The sequenced sample was peripheral blood. The clonotype originates from a woman aged 45-65 years with COVID-19, enrolled during active disease. The chain's CDR3 is CASSLDRAHEQYF. The CDR3 nucleotides are TGTGCCAGCAGCTTGGACAGGGCCCACGAGCAGTACTTC.